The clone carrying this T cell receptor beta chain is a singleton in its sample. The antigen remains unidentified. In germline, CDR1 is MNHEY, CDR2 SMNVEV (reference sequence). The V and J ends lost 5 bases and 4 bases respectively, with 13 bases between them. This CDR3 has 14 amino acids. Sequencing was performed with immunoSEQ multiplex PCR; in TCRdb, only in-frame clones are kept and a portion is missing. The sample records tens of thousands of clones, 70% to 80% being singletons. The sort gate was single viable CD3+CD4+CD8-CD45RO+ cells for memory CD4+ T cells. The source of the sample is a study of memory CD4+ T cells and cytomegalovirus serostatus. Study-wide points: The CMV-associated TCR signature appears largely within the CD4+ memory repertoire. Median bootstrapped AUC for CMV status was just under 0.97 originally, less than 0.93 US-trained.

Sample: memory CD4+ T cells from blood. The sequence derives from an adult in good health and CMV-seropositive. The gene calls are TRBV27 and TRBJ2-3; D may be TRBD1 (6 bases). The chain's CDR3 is CASSPGTGPDTQYF. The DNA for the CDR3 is TGTGCCAGCAGTCCGGGAACAGGGCCAGATACGCAGTATTTT.